There are many counts of the clone carrying this T cell receptor beta chain. CDR1 is GTSNPN and CDR2 is SVGIG in the germline V gene (reference sequence). The V gene lost 8 bases and the J gene lost 0 bases, with 11 bases spanning the gap. This CDR3 region has 12 residues. This sample was included in a study of T cells in Graves' hyperthyroidism and ophthalmopathy. The TCR beta CDR3 regions underwent amplification using RNA transcripts as the source. The TCR CDR3 was amplified in a first-round RT-PCR using the HTBI primer set. TCRdb ran MiXCR on the multiplex PCR reads and lists one entry per CDR3 protein. The table has 300,000 to 450,000 distinct CDR3 sequences, roughly 13% seen once.

This TCR was sampled from a woman between 18 and 30 years old with Graves' hyperthyroidism. Sequenced: blood. V and J are TRBV30 and TRBJ2-7, with a weak D call TRBD1 (7 bases). CDR3 loop: CAGGGGSYEQYF. The DNA for the CDR3 is TGTGCCGGAGGGGGCGGCTCCTACGAGCAGTACTTC.